The entry that follows covers one T cell receptor (beta chain) sequence. This specimen belongs to a study of CD8 T cells in Susac syndrome. Study-wide context: When blood was drawn, the patients with Susac syndrome were therapy-naive, on corticosteroids, or on intravenous immunoglobulin alone.

The CDR3 totals 12 residues. V was shortened by 2 bases and J by 6 bases, with 8 bases between the two germline ends. Germline V gene data show CDR1 as SGHDT and CDR2 as YYEEEE. Fulfillment of recently defined diagnostic criteria for definite or probable disease was shown by the patients with Susac syndrome. The authors negatively isolated CD8+ and CD4+ T cells and FACS-enriched TEMRA cells. Reverse transcription used roughly 0.45 to 1 ug RNA and random hexamers. Amplification of the TCR beta CDR3 was carried out by immunoSEQ multiplex PCR, which spanned a total of 54 Vbeta and 13 Jbeta segments. TCRdb reanalysed the immunoSEQ multiplex PCR reads using MiXCR and keeps one entry per CDR3 protein. Here the sample spans around 71,000 distinct CDR3 sequences, 93% being singletons.

This chain uses TRBV5-6 with TRBJ1-2, with D uncertain. Specimen: CD4+ T cells from PBMCs. The sequence derives from a human donor with Susac syndrome. This chain's CDR3 is CASSFGVHGYTF. CDR3 coding DNA: TGTGCCAGCAGCTTTGGGGTCCATGGCTACACCTTC.